These 10 T cell receptor beta chains were all obtained from the same sample, sequenced in a study of blood T cell repertoires in COVID-19. The table came from immunoSEQ multiplex PCR; TCRdb's copy has only in-frame clones and leaves some out. Of around 150,000 clones detected, 70% to 90% appear once; the ten largest clones hold roughly 3.3%. Sequenced input: peripheral blood. These receptors were taken from a man in his sixties or seventies with acute or convalescent COVID-19.

The chain couples TRBV29-1 to TRBJ2-1; tentatively, D is TRBD2 (7 bases). The CDR3 has 12 residues. Germline assignment: CDR1 SQVTM and CDR2 ANQGSEA. V was cut by 3 bases and J by 10 bases, with 13 bases left in between. The CDR3 DNA follows: TGCAGCGTTGAGGGGGGGGGCGGAGAGCAGTTCTTC. It encodes CSVEGGGGEQFF.

The V and J genes are TRBV6-1 and TRBJ2-1, with 8 bases identical to TRBD1. Germline CDR1 is MNHNS and CDR2 is SASEGT. The CDR3 covers 17 residues. Unmatched junction bases numbered 10, after V lost 4 bases and J lost 2 bases. In nucleotides, the CDR3 is TGTGCCAGCAGTGTCACTGCCGGGACAGGCACCTACAATGAGCAGTTCTTC. Its protein product is CASSVTAGTGTYNEQFF.

This clone was seen at least ten times. V usage is TRBV6-5 and J usage is TRBJ2-7, with TRBD1 matching 9 bases. Trimming took 6 bases from V and 2 from J; bases not matched to a gene: 2. The CDR3 runs 13 residues. Germline V CDR1 and CDR2: MNHEY, SVGAGI. CDR3: CASSGTGTYEQYF. The CDR3 nucleotides are TGTGCCAGCAGCGGGACAGGGACCTACGAGCAGTACTTC.

V is TRBV5-1 and J is TRBJ2-1, with TRBD1 matching over 8 bases. The length of the CDR3 is 16 residues. Germline V gene data show CDR1 as SGHRS and CDR2 as YFSETQ. V trimming: 4 bases; J trimming: 9 bases; junction bases outside the gene matches: 15. The CDR3, as DNA: TGCGCCAGCAGCATCGACAGGGGACTGAATACGGGTGAGCAGTTCTTC. Amino acids: CASSIDRGLNTGEQFF.

This clone came up a few times. The rearrangement uses TRBV5-6 and TRBJ2-2; no clear D gene. Germline CDR1 is SGHDT and CDR2 is YYEEEE. The ends were cut back, 3 bases at V and 2 bases at J, with 5 bases in the middle. The CDR3 loop spans 13 amino acids. Here the CDR3 DNA reads TGTGCCAGCAGCTATAGAAACACCGGGGAGCTGTTTTTT. Translated, it gives CASSYRNTGELFF.

The rearrangement uses TRBV2 and TRBJ2-1; TRBD2 might be the D (6 bases). Germline CDR1 and CDR2: SNHLY and FYNNEI. This CDR3 is built from 14 residues. Trimming shortened V by 7 bases and J by 8 bases, and 18 bases separated the two germline ends. CDR3 nucleotides: TGTGCCAGCATTCGGTCGGGAGCTTCCTATGAGCAGTTCTTC. Its protein is CASIRSGASYEQFF.

This clone was found once. The CDR3 loop reads CASSRGAGEKLFF. The CDR3 DNA sequence: TGTGCCAGCAGCCGGGGAGCTGGCGAAAAACTGTTTTTT. The rearrangement joins TRBV7-3 to TRBJ1-4; unclear D gene. The CDR3 runs 13 residues. CDR1 SGHTA and CDR2 FQGTGA come from the germline V gene. Trimming pared 5 bases from V and 8 bases from J, leaving 12 bases between. Full variable domain (remainder filled in from reference TRBV7-3 and TRBJ1-4): GAGVSQTPSNKVTEKGKYVELRCDPISGHTALYWYRQSLGQGPEFLIYFQGTGAADDSGLPNDRFFAVRPEGSVSTLKIQRTERGDSAVYLCASSRGAGEKLFFGSGTQLSVL.

The chain recombines TRBV24-1 with TRBJ1-1; tentative D call: TRBD1 (6 bases). Trimming removed 4 bases from V and 1 base from J, with 15 bases in between. CDR3 length: 16 amino acids. Germline V gene sequence: CDR1 KGHDR, CDR2 SFDVKD. CDR3 protein: CATSDPSDRTNTEAFF. In nucleotides, the CDR3 is TGTGCCACCAGTGACCCCTCCGACAGGACGAACACTGAAGCTTTCTTT.

V and J are TRBV7-2 and TRBJ2-3, with 8 bases matching TRBD2. CDR1 and CDR2 (germline): SGHTA, FQGNSA. With V trimmed by 1 base and J by 0 bases, 12 bases remained unmatched. CDR3 length: 19 residues. Written as DNA, the CDR3 is TGTGCCAGCAGCTTAGAAGCGGGGCTAGCGGGCTGGAGCACAGATACGCAGTATTTT. Amino acid sequence: CASSLEAGLAGWSTDTQYF.

This clone was detected once. The V call is TRBV30, the J call TRBJ1-5; D unclear. The V end was cut by 2 bases, the J end by 0 bases, with 8 bases between. The CDR3 contains 14 residues. The germline CDR1 and CDR2 sequences are GTSNPN and SVGIG (reference sequence). The CDR3 loop reads CAWSTGVSNQPQHF. In nucleotides, the CDR3 is TGTGCCTGGAGTACCGGGGTTAGCAATCAGCCCCAGCATTTT.